This T cell receptor beta chain comes out of a study of long-term antiretroviral therapy in people with HIV. Study observations and caveats: The range of CDR3 lengths in HIV repertoires proved narrower than that found in controls. Post-ART, diversity grew, though it stayed under transplant donor control levels.

Researchers report immunoSEQ v3.0 was run at survey level. Using immunoSEQ multiplex PCR, the repertoire was profiled, and TCRdb retains in-frame clones only, with some absent. The repertoire has 25,000 to 35,000 clones, roughly nine tenths of them found once; the top ten carry about 0.93%. V was shortened by 6 bases and J by 6 bases, with 19 bases between the two germline ends. In germline, CDR1 is LNHDA, CDR2 SQIVND (reference sequence). The CDR3 has 15 residues. Regarding this clone: The antigen is unknown.

The chain has TRBV19 and TRBJ2-3, with TRBD2 as a possible D gene (6 bases). The material was unsorted PBMCs, obtained 2 years after starting antiretroviral therapy. The clonotype comes from a man aged 50-60 years with HIV. In nucleotides, the CDR3 is TGTGCCAGTAGGAGAGGGACTTATGGGGGGGATACGCAGTATTTT. Its protein product is CASRRGTYGGDTQYF.